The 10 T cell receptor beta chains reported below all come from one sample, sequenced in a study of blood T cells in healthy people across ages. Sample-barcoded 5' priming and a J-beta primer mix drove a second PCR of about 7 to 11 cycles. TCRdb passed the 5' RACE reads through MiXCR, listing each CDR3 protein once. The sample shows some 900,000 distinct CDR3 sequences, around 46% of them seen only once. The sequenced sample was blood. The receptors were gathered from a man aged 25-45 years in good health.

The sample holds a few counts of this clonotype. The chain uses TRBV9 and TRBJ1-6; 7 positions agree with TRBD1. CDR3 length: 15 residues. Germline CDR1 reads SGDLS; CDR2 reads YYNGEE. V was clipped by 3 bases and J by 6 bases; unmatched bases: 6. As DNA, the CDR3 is TGTGCCAGCAGCGACCGCACAGGGGTTAATTCACCCCTCCACTTT. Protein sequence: CASSDRTGVNSPLHF.

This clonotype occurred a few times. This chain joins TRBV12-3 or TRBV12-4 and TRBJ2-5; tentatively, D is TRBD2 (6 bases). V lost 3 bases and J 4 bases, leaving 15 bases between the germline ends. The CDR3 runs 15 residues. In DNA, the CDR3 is TGTGCCAGCAGTTTGGGACTTGTGGGGCGAGAGACCCAGTACTTC. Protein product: CASSLGLVGRETQYF.

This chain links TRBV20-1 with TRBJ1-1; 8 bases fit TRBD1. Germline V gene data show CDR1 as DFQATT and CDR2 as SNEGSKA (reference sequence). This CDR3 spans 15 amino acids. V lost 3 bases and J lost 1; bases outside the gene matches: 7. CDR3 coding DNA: TGCAGTGCTAGCGCCTGGGACAGGCCGAACACTGAAGCTTTCTTT. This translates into CSASAWDRPNTEAFF.

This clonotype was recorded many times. The CDR3 is CSVEVGDGPYGYTF. Written as DNA, the CDR3 is TGCAGCGTTGAGGTAGGGGACGGCCCCTATGGCTACACCTTC. The gene calls are TRBV29-1 and TRBJ1-2, with TRBD1 as a possible D gene (5 bases). The V end lost 3 bases, the J end lost 4 bases, and 15 bases lay between the germline ends. In germline, CDR1 is SQVTM, CDR2 ANQGSEA. This CDR3 has 14 residues.

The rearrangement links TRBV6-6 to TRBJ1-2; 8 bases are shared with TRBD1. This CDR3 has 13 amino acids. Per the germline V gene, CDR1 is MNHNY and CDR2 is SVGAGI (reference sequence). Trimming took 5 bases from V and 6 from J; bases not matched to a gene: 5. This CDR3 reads CASSDGQGDGYTF. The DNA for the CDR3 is TGTGCCAGCAGTGACGGACAGGGCGATGGCTACACCTTC.

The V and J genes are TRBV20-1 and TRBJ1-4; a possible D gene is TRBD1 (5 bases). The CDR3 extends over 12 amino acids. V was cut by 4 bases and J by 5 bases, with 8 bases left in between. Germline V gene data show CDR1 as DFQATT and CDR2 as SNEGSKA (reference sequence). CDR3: CSATRENEKLFF. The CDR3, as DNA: TGCAGTGCTACCAGGGAGAATGAAAAACTGTTTTTT.

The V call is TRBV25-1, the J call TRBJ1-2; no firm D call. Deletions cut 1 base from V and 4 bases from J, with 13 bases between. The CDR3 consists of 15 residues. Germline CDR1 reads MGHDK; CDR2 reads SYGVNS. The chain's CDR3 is CASSESGSSLYGYTF. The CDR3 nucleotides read TGTGCCAGCAGTGAATCAGGCAGCTCCCTCTATGGCTACACCTTC.

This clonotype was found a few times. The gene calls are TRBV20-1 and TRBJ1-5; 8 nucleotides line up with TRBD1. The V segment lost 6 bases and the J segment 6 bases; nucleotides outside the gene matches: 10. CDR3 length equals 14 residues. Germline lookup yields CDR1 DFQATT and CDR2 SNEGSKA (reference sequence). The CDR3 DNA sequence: TGCAGTGCCCCCCAAGGACAGGGAATTCAGCCCCAGCATTTT. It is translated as CSAPQGQGIQPQHF.

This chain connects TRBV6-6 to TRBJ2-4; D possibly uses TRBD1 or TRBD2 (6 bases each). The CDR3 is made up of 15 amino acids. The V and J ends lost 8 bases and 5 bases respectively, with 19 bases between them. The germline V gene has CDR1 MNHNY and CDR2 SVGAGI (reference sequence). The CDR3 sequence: CASLRGISGENIQYF. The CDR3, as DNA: TGTGCCAGCTTAAGGGGGATTTCGGGGGAAAACATTCAGTACTTC.

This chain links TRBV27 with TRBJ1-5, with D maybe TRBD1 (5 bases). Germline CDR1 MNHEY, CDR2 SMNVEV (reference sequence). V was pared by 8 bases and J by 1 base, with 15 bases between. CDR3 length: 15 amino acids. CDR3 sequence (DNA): TGTGCCAGCCAAAAAGGGGCTTGGAGCAATCAGCCCCAGCATTTT. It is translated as CASQKGAWSNQPQHF.